A selection of T cell receptor beta chains follows, all from one sample in a study of blood T cell repertoires in COVID-19. The protocol was immunoSEQ multiplex PCR, while the TCRdb copy is restricted to in-frame clones and leaves out a portion. The top ten hold around 4.5% of the sample, which has 80,000 to 100,000 clones, 70% to 90% seen once. Sequenced input: peripheral blood. Receptors were obtained from an older man with acute or convalescent COVID-19. The CDR3 runs from the conserved cysteine through the conserved F or W. Each record gives: J gene, V gene, CDR3 protein.

J: TRBJ2-3; V: TRBV19; CDR3: CASSIRQGSTDTQYF
J: TRBJ2-1; V: TRBV13; CDR3: CASSLASGANEQFF
J: TRBJ2-3; V: TRBV6-4; CDR3: CASSKSHHPTDTQYF
J: TRBJ2-4; V: TRBV5-6; CDR3: CASSFAGIDIQYF
J: TRBJ1-1; V: TRBV6-5; CDR3: CASSLPRTAMNTEAFF
J: TRBJ2-3; V: TRBV10-1; CDR3: CASSPAQPGQVTDTQYF
J: TRBJ2-5; V: TRBV15; CDR3: CATSGSVETQYF
J: TRBJ1-1; V: TRBV3-1/TRBV3-2; CDR3: CASSRQSDEAFF
J: TRBJ1-6; V: TRBV28; CDR3: CASTEGQGRSPLHF
J: TRBJ2-4; V: TRBV5-1; CDR3: CASSRTSGGQNIQYF
J: TRBJ2-5; V: TRBV10-3; CDR3: CAIRKQGNQETQYF
J: TRBJ1-1; V: TRBV6-5; CDR3: CASRNSGANTEAFF
J: TRBJ1-1; V: TRBV3-1/TRBV3-2; CDR3: CASSPGLSGGRMDTEAFF
J: TRBJ2-2; V: TRBV5-1; CDR3: CASSLGASGATGELFF
J: TRBJ2-4; V: TRBV12-2; CDR3: CASRLAGGQGAQAKNIQYF
J: TRBJ1-3; V: TRBV12-5; CDR3: CASGSDSHSGNTIYF
J: TRBJ1-1; V: TRBV6-1; CDR3: CASSERWGDTEAFF
J: TRBJ1-2; V: TRBV27; CDR3: CATWTGSNYGYTF
J: TRBJ2-2; V: TRBV5-1; CDR3: CASRPGQGDGELFF
J: TRBJ1-5; V: TRBV9; CDR3: CASSAGTNFNQPQHF
J: TRBJ1-1; V: TRBV10-3; CDR3: CAISEYPHAGTEAFF
J: TRBJ1-1; V: TRBV6-5; CDR3: CASSYSRVTEAFF
J: TRBJ2-5; V: TRBV7-6; CDR3: CASSSRGSGGRQETQYF
J: TRBJ1-6; V: TRBV19; CDR3: CASSLQGLNSPLHF
J: TRBJ2-5; V: TRBV11-3; CDR3: CASSWGVGETQYF
J: TRBJ1-1; V: TRBV4-1; CDR3: CASSPVGGGGTEAFF
J: TRBJ2-7; V: TRBV7-2; CDR3: CASSLELQVSYEQYF
J: TRBJ1-6; V: TRBV28; CDR3: CASSFGQNNSPLHF
J: TRBJ1-4; V: TRBV2; CDR3: CASSTTGRRANEKLFF
J: TRBJ2-7; V: TRBV18; CDR3: CASSKDRDDYEQYF
J: TRBJ2-7; V: TRBV6-6; CDR3: CASSYSIGQTYEQYF
J: TRBJ2-2; V: TRBV11-2; CDR3: CASSQGGLGGPGELFF
J: TRBJ1-2; V: TRBV3-1/TRBV3-2; CDR3: CASSQDLEEPYYGYTF
J: TRBJ2-5; V: TRBV6-1; CDR3: CASSENSRETQYF
J: TRBJ2-7; V: TRBV28; CDR3: CASSGQRRGGLVQYF
J: TRBJ2-3; V: TRBV6-2/TRBV6-3; CDR3: CASSYTGPLSRTSTDTQYF
J: TRBJ2-7; V: TRBV11-2; CDR3: CASSLVTVGTPSSYEQYF
J: TRBJ2-7; V: TRBV3-1/TRBV3-2; CDR3: CASSQLGQGYEQYF
J: TRBJ1-1; V: TRBV29-1; CDR3: CSVGTVNTEAFF
J: TRBJ1-5; V: TRBV27; CDR3: CASRGVGQPQHF
J: TRBJ1-2; V: TRBV14; CDR3: CASSQVERYGYTF
J: TRBJ1-5; V: TRBV19; CDR3: CASSIGRKFGSNQPQHF
J: TRBJ1-1; V: TRBV5-1; CDR3: CASSLAGGSGDTEAFF
J: TRBJ1-3; V: TRBV6-1; CDR3: CASSVTATHTGNTIYF
J: TRBJ2-5; V: TRBV7-9; CDR3: CASRQSLQETQYF
J: TRBJ1-5; V: TRBV3-1/TRBV3-2; CDR3: CASSHGRNSNQPQHF
J: TRBJ1-1; V: TRBV7-3; CDR3: CASSPGGPNTEAFF
J: TRBJ2-1; V: TRBV2; CDR3: CATLQEFSYNEQFF
J: TRBJ1-2; V: TRBV6-1; CDR3: CASRETGGLALGGYTF
J: TRBJ2-1; V: TRBV6-5; CDR3: CASIPSGGYNEQFF
J: TRBJ2-5; V: TRBV5-6; CDR3: CASSLAVTGETQYF
J: TRBJ2-5; V: TRBV5-7; CDR3: CASWQREKTQYF
J: TRBJ2-7; V: TRBV7-6; CDR3: CASSLARTGGAYEQYF
J: TRBJ2-1; V: TRBV18; CDR3: CASSPVAGGPHNEQFF
J: TRBJ2-1; V: TRBV2; CDR3: CASSYSGLAGVYNEQFF
J: TRBJ2-5; V: TRBV10-3; CDR3: CAIRGQGAGETQYF
J: TRBJ2-1; V: TRBV7-9; CDR3: CASSEPGLVSYNEQFF
J: TRBJ2-2; V: TRBV28; CDR3: CASRQPNTGELFF
J: TRBJ1-6; V: TRBV13; CDR3: CASSPGTAPNSPLHF